These 4 T cell receptor beta chains were all obtained from the same sample, sequenced in a study of blood T cell repertoires in COVID-19 (dated by TCRdb to between 2020 and 2021). The method was the immunoSEQ multiplex PCR assay. The clones in this table, taken by TCRdb from immuneACCESS, are in-frame only. Not every clone is retained; where verified, under half of the shortfall comes from an unresolved V gene, and the cause of the rest is unknown. This sample is represented by about 120,000 clones; roughly four fifths of them were singletons. In total, the top ten clones hold roughly 7.9% of the sample. The sequencing input was peripheral blood. The receptors were gathered from a human donor in a cohort sampled during active COVID-19.

This clone was observed a few times. The rearrangement uses TRBV4-1 and TRBJ1-1, with D hard to call. Per the germline V gene, CDR1 is MGHRA and CDR2 is YSYEKL. Trimming cost V 0 bases and J 4 bases, with 12 bases left between them. CDR3 size: 15 residues. CDR3 sequence: CASSQESTLLTEAFF. In nucleotides, the CDR3 is TGCGCCAGCAGCCAAGAGAGTACGCTTCTCACTGAAGCTTTCTTT.

The V and J genes are TRBV5-1 and TRBJ1-2; a weak D match, TRBD1 (6 bases). Germline lookup yields CDR1 SGHRS and CDR2 YFSETQ. V was shortened by 1 base and J by 3 bases, with 19 bases between the two germline ends. The CDR3 covers 17 residues. Here the CDR3 reads CASSLTKTGRNDYGYTF. The CDR3 DNA reads as TGCGCCAGCAGCTTGACCAAAACAGGGAGAAACGACTATGGCTACACCTTC.

This chain connects TRBV5-1 to TRBJ1-5; 9 bases are shared with TRBD1. The germline gives CDR1 SGHRS, CDR2 YFSETQ. V trimming: 5 bases; J trimming: 1 base; junction bases outside the gene matches: 4. The CDR3 consists of 15 residues. CDR3 amino acids: CASRPGTGSNQPQHF. The CDR3 DNA is TGCGCCAGCAGACCCGGGACAGGGAGCAATCAGCCCCAGCATTTT.

V is TRBV5-1 and J is TRBJ1-2; D is possibly TRBD1 (6 bases). The CDR3 extends over 18 amino acids. Germline CDR1 and CDR2: SGHRS and YFSETQ. The germline V and J ends were trimmed by 4 bases and 1 base, with 23 bases remaining between them. The CDR3: CASSPQLSGQLNNYGYTF. CDR3 DNA sequence: TGCGCCAGCAGCCCCCAACTCTCTGGACAGCTCAATAACTATGGCTACACCTTC.